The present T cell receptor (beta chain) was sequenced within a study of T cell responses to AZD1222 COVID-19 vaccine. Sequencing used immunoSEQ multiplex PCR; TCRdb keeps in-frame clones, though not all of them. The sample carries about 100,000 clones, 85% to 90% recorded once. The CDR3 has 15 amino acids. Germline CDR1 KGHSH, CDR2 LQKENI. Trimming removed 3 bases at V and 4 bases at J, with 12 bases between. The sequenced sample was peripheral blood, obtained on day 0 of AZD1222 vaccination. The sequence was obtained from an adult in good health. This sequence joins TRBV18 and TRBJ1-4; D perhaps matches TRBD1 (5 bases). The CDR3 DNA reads TGTGCCAGCTCACCTGGGGACGGACGTAATGAAAAACTGTTTTTT. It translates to CASSPGDGRNEKLFF. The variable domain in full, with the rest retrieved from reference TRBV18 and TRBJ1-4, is NAGVMQNPRHLVRRRGQEARLRCSPMKGHSHVYWYRQLPEEGLKFMVYLQKENIIDESGMPKERFSAEFPKEGPSILRIQQVVRGDSAAYFCASSPGDGRNEKLFFGSGTQLSVL.